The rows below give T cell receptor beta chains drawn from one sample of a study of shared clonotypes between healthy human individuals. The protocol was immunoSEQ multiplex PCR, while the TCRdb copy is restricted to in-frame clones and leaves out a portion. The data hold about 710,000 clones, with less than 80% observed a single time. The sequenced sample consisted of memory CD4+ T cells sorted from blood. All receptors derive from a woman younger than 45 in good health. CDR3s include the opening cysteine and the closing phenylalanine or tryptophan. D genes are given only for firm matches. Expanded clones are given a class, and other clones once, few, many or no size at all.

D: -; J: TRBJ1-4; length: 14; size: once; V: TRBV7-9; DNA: TGTGCCAGCAGCTTGCCGGCCAGGGCTGAAAAACTGTTTTTT; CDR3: CASSLPARAEKLFF
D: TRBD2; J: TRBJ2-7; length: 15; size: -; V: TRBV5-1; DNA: TGCGCCAGCAGCTTGGATGCTAGCGGCTCCTACGAGCAGTACTTC; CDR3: CASSLDASGSYEQYF
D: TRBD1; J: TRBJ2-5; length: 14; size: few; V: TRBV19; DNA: TGTGCCAGTAGCACACAGGGGGCAGACGAGACCCAGTACTTC; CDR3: CASSTQGADETQYF
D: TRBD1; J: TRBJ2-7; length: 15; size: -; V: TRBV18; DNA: TGTGCCAGCTCACAACCGGGACAGGGGGCCCACGAGCAGTACTTC; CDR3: CASSQPGQGAHEQYF
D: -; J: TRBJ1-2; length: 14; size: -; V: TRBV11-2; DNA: TGTGCCAGCAGCGCAGGGGTTTCTAACTATGGCTACACCTTC; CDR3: CASSAGVSNYGYTF
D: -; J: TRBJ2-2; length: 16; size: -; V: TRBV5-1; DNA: TGCGCCAGCAGCTTGGGGCTACCGACGAACACCGGGGAGCTGTTTTTT; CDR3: CASSLGLPTNTGELFF
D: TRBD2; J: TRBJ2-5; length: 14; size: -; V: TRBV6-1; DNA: TGTGCCAGCAGTGAATCCTTAGCGGGGGAGACCCAGTACTTC; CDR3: CASSESLAGETQYF
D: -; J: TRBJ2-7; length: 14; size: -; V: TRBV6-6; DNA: TGTGCCAGCACAATATCCGGGACCTCCTACGAGCAGTACTTC; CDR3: CASTISGTSYEQYF
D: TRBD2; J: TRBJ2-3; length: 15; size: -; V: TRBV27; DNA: TGTGCCAGCAGTTTATGGGGGACTATTGGAGATACGCAGTATTTT; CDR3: CASSLWGTIGDTQYF
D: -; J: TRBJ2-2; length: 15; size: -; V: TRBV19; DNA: TGTGCCAGTACCCCAGGATCCGCGAACACCGGGGAGCTGTTTTTT; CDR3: CASTPGSANTGELFF
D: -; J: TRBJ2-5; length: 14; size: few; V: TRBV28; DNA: TGTGCCAGCAGTCCCCTCGACAGCCAAGAGACCCAGTACTTC; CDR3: CASSPLDSQETQYF
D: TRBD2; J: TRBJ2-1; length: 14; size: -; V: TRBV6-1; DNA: TGTGCCAGCAGTCTAGCGGGAGGAATGAATGAGCAGTTCTTC; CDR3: CASSLAGGMNEQFF
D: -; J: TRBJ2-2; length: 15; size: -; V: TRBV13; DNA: TGTGCCAGCAGCTTAAGCAGGGCTTACACCGGGGAGCTGTTTTTT; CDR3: CASSLSRAYTGELFF
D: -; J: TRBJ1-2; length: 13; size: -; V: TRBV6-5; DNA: TGTGCCAGCAGGACCACAGGGTCGGGTGGCTACACCTTC; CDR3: CASRTTGSGGYTF
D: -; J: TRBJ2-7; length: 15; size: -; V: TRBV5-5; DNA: TGTGCCAGCAGCCAACGCCCTATCGACCATTACGAGCAGTACTTC; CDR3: CASSQRPIDHYEQYF
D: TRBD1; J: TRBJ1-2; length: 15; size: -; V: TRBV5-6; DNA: TGTGCCAGCAGCTTACCACGACAGGGAACCTATGGCTACACCTTC; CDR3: CASSLPRQGTYGYTF
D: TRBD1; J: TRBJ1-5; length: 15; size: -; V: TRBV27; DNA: TGTGCCAGCAGTGAAGGGACAGCCACTAATCAGCCCCAGCATTTT; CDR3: CASSEGTATNQPQHF
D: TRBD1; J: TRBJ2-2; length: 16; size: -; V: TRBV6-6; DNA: TGTGCCAGCAGCCGGGCCGGGACAGGGAACACCGGGGAGCTGTTTTTT; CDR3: CASSRAGTGNTGELFF
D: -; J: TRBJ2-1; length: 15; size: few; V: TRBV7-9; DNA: TGTGCCAGCAGCTCGGGGTCCTTAGGCTACAATGAGCAGTTCTTC; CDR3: CASSSGSLGYNEQFF
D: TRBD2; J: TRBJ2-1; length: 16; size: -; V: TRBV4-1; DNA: TGCGCCAGCAGCCAACCCCTAGCGGGTACCTACAATGAGCAGTTCTTC; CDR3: CASSQPLAGTYNEQFF
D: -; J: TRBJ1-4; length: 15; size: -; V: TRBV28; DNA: TGTGCCAGCAGTTGGGCCCAACCGGGTAATGAAAAACTGTTTTTT; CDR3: CASSWAQPGNEKLFF
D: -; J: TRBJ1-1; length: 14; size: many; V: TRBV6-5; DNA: TGTGCCAGCAGCCGGGACTTGGGCAACGCTGAAGCTTTCTTT; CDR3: CASSRDLGNAEAFF
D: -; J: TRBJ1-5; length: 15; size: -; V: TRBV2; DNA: TGTGCCAGCAGTGGGTCCGGAATTAGCAATCAGCCCCAGCATTTT; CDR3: CASSGSGISNQPQHF
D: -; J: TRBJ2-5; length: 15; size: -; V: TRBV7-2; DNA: TGTGCCAGCAGCTTAACGGGAGTCAGACAAGAGACCCAGTACTTC; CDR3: CASSLTGVRQETQYF
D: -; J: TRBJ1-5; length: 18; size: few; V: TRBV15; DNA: TGTGCCACCAGCAGAGATGGCGGGAGGGGTCATAGCAATCAGCCCCAGCATTTT; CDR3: CATSRDGGRGHSNQPQHF
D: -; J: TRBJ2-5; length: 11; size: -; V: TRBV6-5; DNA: TGTGCCAGCACCTACGGGGAGACCCAGTACTTC; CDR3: CASTYGETQYF
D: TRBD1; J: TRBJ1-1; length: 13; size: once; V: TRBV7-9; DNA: TGTGCCAGCAGCTTAGTTCAGGGGGGTGAAGCTTTCTTT; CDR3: CASSLVQGGEAFF
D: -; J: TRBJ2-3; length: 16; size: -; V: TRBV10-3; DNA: TGTGCCATCAGTGACCGAGCGGGCGCTAGCACAGATACGCAGTATTTT; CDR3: CAISDRAGASTDTQYF
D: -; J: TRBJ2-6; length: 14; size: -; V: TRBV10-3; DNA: TGTGCCATCGGGGTCCCCTCTGGGGCCAACGTCCTGACTTTC; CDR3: CAIGVPSGANVLTF
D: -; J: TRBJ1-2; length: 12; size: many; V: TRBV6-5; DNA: TGTGCCAGCAGTCGGACCGGAGGGGGCTACACCTTC; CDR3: CASSRTGGGYTF
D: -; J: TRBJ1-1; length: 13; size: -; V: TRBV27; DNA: TGTGCCAGCAGTTTTTTCAGGGACACTGAAGCTTTCTTT; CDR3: CASSFFRDTEAFF
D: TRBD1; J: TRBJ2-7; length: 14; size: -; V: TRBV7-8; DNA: TGTGCCAGCAGCTTAGCCAGACAGGGGTTAGAGCAGTACTTC; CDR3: CASSLARQGLEQYF
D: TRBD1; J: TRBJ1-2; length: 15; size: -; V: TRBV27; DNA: TGTGCCAGCAGCCGAGGACAGGCCACTAACTATGGCTACACCTTC; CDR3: CASSRGQATNYGYTF
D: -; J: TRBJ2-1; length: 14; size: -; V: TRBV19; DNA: TGTGCCAGTAGTGTAGGGGGAGGAGGGCATGAGCAGTTCTTC; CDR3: CASSVGGGGHEQFF
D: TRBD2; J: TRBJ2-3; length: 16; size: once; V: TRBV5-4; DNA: TGTGCCAGCAGCCGAGGAGCGGGGGAATTCACAGATACGCAGTATTTT; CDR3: CASSRGAGEFTDTQYF
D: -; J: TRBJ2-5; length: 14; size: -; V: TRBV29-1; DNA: TGCAGCGTTGAAAGGGTAGCGGCACAAGAGACCCAGTACTTC; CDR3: CSVERVAAQETQYF
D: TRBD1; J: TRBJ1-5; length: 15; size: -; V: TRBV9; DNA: TGTGCCAGCAGCGTCGGGACAGGGTACAATCAGCCCCAGCATTTT; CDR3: CASSVGTGYNQPQHF
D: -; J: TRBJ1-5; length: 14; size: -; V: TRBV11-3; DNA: TGTGCCAGCAGCCCCCGGGGTTCCCGGTGGCCCCAGCATTTT; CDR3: CASSPRGSRWPQHF
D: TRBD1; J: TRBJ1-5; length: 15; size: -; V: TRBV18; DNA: TGTGCCAGCTCACCCCGACAGGGGTACAATCAGCCCCAGCATTTT; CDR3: CASSPRQGYNQPQHF
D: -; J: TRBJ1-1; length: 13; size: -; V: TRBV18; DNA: TGTGCCAGCTCTACTACAGAGAACACTGAAGCTTTCTTT; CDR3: CASSTTENTEAFF
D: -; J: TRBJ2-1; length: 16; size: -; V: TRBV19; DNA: TGTGCCAGTAGTACGCACAGGGAGTCAGGACTAGGAGAGCAGTTCTTC; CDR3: CASSTHRESGLGEQFF
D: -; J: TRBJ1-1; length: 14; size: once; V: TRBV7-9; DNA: TGTGCCAGCAGCTTATCGACCAGTTACACTGAAGCTTTCTTT; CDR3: CASSLSTSYTEAFF
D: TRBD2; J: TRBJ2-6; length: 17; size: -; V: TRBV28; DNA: TGTGCCAGCACTAGCGGGGCTCCGCTCTCTGGGGCCAACGTCCTGACTTTC; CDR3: CASTSGAPLSGANVLTF
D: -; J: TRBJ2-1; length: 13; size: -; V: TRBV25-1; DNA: TGTGCCAGCAGTCCTACCAGGGGTGATGAGCAGTTCTTC; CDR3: CASSPTRGDEQFF
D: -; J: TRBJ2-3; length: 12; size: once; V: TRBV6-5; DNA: TGTGCCAGCAGTAAACCACAGGATACGCAGTATTTT; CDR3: CASSKPQDTQYF
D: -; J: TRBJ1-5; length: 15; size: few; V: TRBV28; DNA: TGTGCCAGCAGTTTATCTGGTCTAGCTAATCAGCCCCAGCATTTT; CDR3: CASSLSGLANQPQHF
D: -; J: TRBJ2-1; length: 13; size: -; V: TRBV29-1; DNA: TGCAGCGTTGAAGGAGGAGGTACCCATGAGCAGTTCTTC; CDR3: CSVEGGGTHEQFF
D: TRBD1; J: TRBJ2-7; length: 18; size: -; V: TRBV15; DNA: TGTGCCACCAGCAGAGATCCTCTAGGACAGGGGGCATCCTACGAGCAGTACTTC; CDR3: CATSRDPLGQGASYEQYF
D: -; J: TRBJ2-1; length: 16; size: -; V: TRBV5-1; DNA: TGCGCCAGCAGCTCGAGAAGGGACCGCTACTACAATGAGCAGTTCTTC; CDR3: CASSSRRDRYYNEQFF
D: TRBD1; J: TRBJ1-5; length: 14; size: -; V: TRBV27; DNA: TGTGCCAGCAGTTACAGGGGTCCCAATCAGCCCCAGCATTTT; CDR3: CASSYRGPNQPQHF